The 14 T cell receptor beta chains below come from one sample, sequenced in a study of OX40 agonist ivuxolimab in advanced cancers. Some clones are missing from TCRdb's copy, which holds only in-frame ones; the method was immunoSEQ multiplex PCR. This sample has about 68,000 clones, with more than 75% found just once. The sample in question was CD4+ or CD8+ T cells sorted from blood, obtained in a trial of the OX40 agonist ivuxolimab. Receptors were obtained from an adult with an advanced solid tumor such as melanoma, head and neck, liver or kidney cancer.

V gene TRBV5-4 combines with J gene TRBJ1-4; D is possibly TRBD1 (6 bases). Trimming removed 5 bases from V and 6 bases from J, with 17 bases in between. This CDR3 spans 15 amino acids. Germline CDR1 is SGHNT and CDR2 is YYREEE (reference sequence). CDR3 in DNA: TGTGCCAGCAGAAAATCCAACAGGGTAGATGAAAAACTGTTTTTT. Encoded protein: CASRKSNRVDEKLFF. The full variable domain, rest sourced from reference TRBV5-4 and TRBJ1-4, is ETGVTQSPTHLIKTRGQQVTLRCSSQSGHNTVSWYQQALGQGPQFIFQYYREEENGRGNFPPRFSGLQFPNYSSELNVNALELDDSALYLCASRKSNRVDEKLFFGSGTQLSVL.

The chain employs TRBV11-2 and TRBJ1-2, with 9 nucleotides matching TRBD1. The CDR3 consists of 15 residues. Losses at the gene ends were 5 bases for V and 0 bases for J; bases not matched to a gene: 4. Looked up from germline, CDR1 is SGHAT and CDR2 is FQNNGV. The CDR3 loop reads CASSPRQGANYGYTF. The DNA for the CDR3 is TGTGCCAGCAGCCCTCGACAGGGGGCTAACTATGGCTACACCTTC.

Remarks on this clone: Within the sample, other DNA sequences also encode this same CDR3. The chain has TRBV18 and TRBJ1-1, with a weak D call TRBD1 (5 bases). The CDR3 runs 13 residues. Per germline, CDR1 KGHSH and CDR2 LQKENI. V was pared by 2 bases and J by 1 base, with 5 bases between. CDR3 residues: CASSPGQNTEAFF. In DNA form, the CDR3 reads TGTGCCAGCTCACCAGGACAGAACACTGAAGCTTTCTTT. The full variable domain, its missing parts supplied by reference TRBV18 and TRBJ1-1, is NAGVMQNPRHLVRRRGQEARLRCSPMKGHSHVYWYRQLPEEGLKFMVYLQKENIIDESGMPKERFSAEFPKEGPSILRIQQVVRGDSAAYFCASSPGQNTEAFFGQGTRLTVV.

The chain couples TRBV18 to TRBJ2-7, with D unclear. The CDR3 is 14 residues long. V was cut by 1 base and J by 7 bases, with 14 bases left in between. Germline CDR1 reads KGHSH; CDR2 reads LQKENI. CDR3 nucleotide sequence: TGTGCCAGCTCACCACGGGTGGAGATTGCGGAGCAGTACTTC. This codes for CASSPRVEIAEQYF. The full variable domain, completed using reference TRBV18 and TRBJ2-7, is NAGVMQNPRHLVRRRGQEARLRCSPMKGHSHVYWYRQLPEEGLKFMVYLQKENIIDESGMPKERFSAEFPKEGPSILRIQQVVRGDSAAYFCASSPRVEIAEQYFGPGTRLTVT.

The V and J genes are TRBV4-3 and TRBJ1-4, with 7 nucleotides matching TRBD1. Germline CDR1 LGHNA, CDR2 YSLEER. The junction had 5 bases not matched to a gene; V was cut back by 4 bases and J by 6 bases. This CDR3 has 14 residues. The CDR3 nucleotides are TGCGCCAGCAGCCGACAGGGTAAAGATGAAAAACTGTTTTTT. Translated: CASSRQGKDEKLFF.

The chain has TRBV7-6 and TRBJ2-5, with TRBD1 as a possible D gene (5 bases). The germline gives CDR1 SGHVS, CDR2 FNYEAQ. Trimming cost V 1 base and J 10 bases, with 10 bases left between them. The length of the CDR3 is 12 residues. The CDR3 here is CASSLGREFQYF. Written as DNA, the CDR3 is TGTGCCAGCAGCTTAGGCAGGGAATTCCAGTACTTC.

The rearrangement links TRBV11-2 to TRBJ2-1; the D gene is possibly TRBD2 (6 bases). CDR1 and CDR2 from the germline V gene are SGHAT and FQNNGV. The CDR3 covers 16 residues. The V gene lost 2 bases and the J gene lost 4 bases, with 15 bases spanning the gap. The CDR3 coding sequence is TGTGCCAGCAGCTTAACCCCCAGGGCGGGATACAATGAGCAGTTCTTC. This codes for CASSLTPRAGYNEQFF.

V is TRBV25-1 and J is TRBJ1-2, with a possible D match to TRBD1 (6 bases). V shed 7 bases and J shed 7 bases, with 13 bases lying between them. This CDR3 has 12 amino acids. Germline values: CDR1 MGHDK, CDR2 SYGVNS. The CDR3 loop reads CASKGDKSGYTF. In DNA, the CDR3 is TGTGCCAGCAAGGGGGATAAAAGTGGCTACACCTTC.

The chain uses TRBV19 and TRBJ1-2, with 7 bases matching TRBD1. The CDR3 extends over 15 amino acids. Looked up from germline, CDR1 is LNHDA and CDR2 is SQIVND (reference sequence). The J segment lost 0 bases and the V segment lost 1 base, leaving 2 bases of the junction unmatched. CDR3 sequence (DNA): TGTGCCAGTAGTATAGCCGGGACAGCTAACTATGGCTACACCTTC. Translated: CASSIAGTANYGYTF.

The chain has TRBV9 and TRBJ2-7; 7 nucleotides agree with TRBD1. The CDR3 loop spans 13 amino acids. With V trimmed by 1 base and J by 6 bases, 4 bases remained unmatched. Germline V gives CDR1 SGDLS, CDR2 YYNGEE. CDR3 in DNA: TGTGCCAGCAGCGTAACAGGGGCGAGCGAGCAGTACTTC. It codes for CASSVTGASEQYF. Together with reference TRBV9 and TRBJ2-7, the CDR3 gives the full variable domain: DSGVTQTPKHLITATGQRVTLRCSPRSGDLSVYWYQQSLDQGLQFLIQYYNGEERAKGNILERFSAQQFPDLHSELNLSSLELGDSALYFCASSVTGASEQYFGPGTRLTVT.

This rearrangement joins TRBV7-9 to TRBJ2-5, with D perhaps matching TRBD1 (6 bases). The CDR3 covers 13 residues. Germline-derived CDR1 and CDR2 are SEHNR and FQNEAQ (reference sequence). The ends were cut back, 5 bases at V and 5 bases at J, with 12 bases in the middle. CDR3 bases: TGTGCCAGCAGCGTCAGGGGAGTGGAGACCCAGTACTTC. It encodes CASSVRGVETQYF.

The chain has TRBV11-3 and TRBJ2-1; D uncertain. V lost 0 bases, J lost 7 bases, and 16 bases lay in between. The CDR3 is made up of 16 amino acids. Germline V gene sequence: CDR1 SGHNT, CDR2 YENEEA. The CDR3 loop reads CASSLDLIPSRNEQFF. As DNA, the CDR3 is TGTGCCAGCAGCTTAGATCTAATCCCTTCCAGAAATGAGCAGTTCTTC.

Turning to this clone: Different DNA sequences within this sample yield the same CDR3. The rearrangement uses TRBV18 and TRBJ2-5; D is possibly TRBD1 or TRBD2 (5 bases each). The CDR3 totals 13 residues. Germline CDR1 is KGHSH and CDR2 is LQKENI. Trimming stripped 2 bases from V and 1 base from J, with 5 bases between. This CDR3 is CASSPGTQETQYF. CDR3 DNA: TGTGCCAGCTCACCAGGGACCCAAGAGACCCAGTACTTC.

This rearrangement joins TRBV21-1 to TRBJ2-2. TRBV21-1 is recorded as a pseudogene. CDR3 length: 18 residues. As DNA, the CDR3 is TGTGCCAGCAGCAAAATCGGGGGTTTAGTGGTCAGGGGCAGGGAGCTGTTTTTT. Protein: CASSKIGGLVVRGRELFF.